These 15 T cell receptor beta chains originate from one sample sequenced in a study of beta chain features in type 1 diabetes. Expressed TCRB transcripts were sequenced, since all the RNA that had been isolated was reverse transcribed. Produced via immunoSEQ multiplex PCR; TCRdb's table is partial and in-frame only. The table has around 15,000 clones, roughly 40% seen once. Material: stem cell memory CD4+ T cells from blood. These receptors originate from a woman in her 40s in good health.

The rearrangement links TRBV29-1 to TRBJ2-7; 7 bases line up with TRBD1. The trim removed 7 bases at V and 0 bases at J, leaving 6 bases unmatched. The CDR3 loop spans 13 amino acids. The V gene's germline CDR1 is SQVTM and CDR2 ANQGSEA. CDR3 DNA sequence: TGCAGCGCTGGGACAGCCCTCTCCTACGAGCAGTACTTC. This translates into CSAGTALSYEQYF.

The chain couples TRBV29-1 to TRBJ2-3; 7 nucleotides line up with TRBD2. V trimming: 3 bases; J trimming: 2 bases; junction bases outside the gene matches: 5. Germline lookup yields CDR1 SQVTM and CDR2 ANQGSEA. The CDR3 consists of 14 residues. CDR3 bases: TGCAGCGTTGAGGCCGGGAGGACCACAGATACGCAGTATTTT. It encodes CSVEAGRTTDTQYF.

This chain links TRBV2 with TRBJ2-7, with a weak D call TRBD1 (5 bases). Germline V gene data show CDR1 as SNHLY and CDR2 as FYNNEI. The CDR3 has 13 amino acids. V lost 8 bases to trimming and J lost 1 base, with 12 bases between them. The CDR3 nucleotides are TGTGCCAGCCACAGGACCACGTCCTACGAGCAGTACTTC. Translated, it gives CASHRTTSYEQYF. Complete variable domain (other parts from reference TRBV2 and TRBJ2-7): EPEVTQTPSHQVTQMGQEVILRCVPISNHLYFYWYRQILGQKVEFLVSFYNNEISEKSEIFDDQFSVERPDGSNFTLKIRSTKLEDSAMYFCASHRTTSYEQYFGPGTRLTVT.

This clone was seen a handful of times. The CDR3 is CASSYGGPGYGYTF. For the CDR3, the DNA is TGTGCCAGCAGCTATGGTGGGCCAGGGTATGGCTACACCTTC. The V and J genes are TRBV7-9 and TRBJ1-2, with a tentative D call TRBD1 (5 bases). V was clipped by 4 bases and J by 5 bases, with 14 bases between them. CDR3 length: 14 amino acids. Germline-derived CDR1 and CDR2 are SEHNR and FQNEAQ (reference sequence).

The chain recombines TRBV6-6 with TRBJ1-6, with 7 bases fitting TRBD1. Germline V gives CDR1 MNHNY, CDR2 SVGAGI (reference sequence). The CDR3 sequence is 14 residues long. V was clipped by 10 bases and J by 6 bases; unmatched bases: 9. The DNA of the CDR3 is TGTGCCACCGACAGGGCGAGGGGTAATTCACCCCTCCACTTT. It encodes CATDRARGNSPLHF.

This clone was picked up a small number of times. This chain joins TRBV7-9 and TRBJ1-3, with TRBD1 identical over 10 bases. Trimming at V came to 5 bases and at J to 8 bases, leaving 12 bases not matched to a gene. This CDR3 comprises 16 residues. Germline CDR1 and CDR2: SEHNR and FQNEAQ (reference sequence). The chain's CDR3 is CASSPDRGTGVYTIYF. In nucleotides, the CDR3 is TGTGCCAGCAGCCCCGACAGGGGGACAGGGGTTTACACCATATATTTT.

The chain carries TRBV7-2 and TRBJ2-1; 7 bases map to TRBD1. V shed 5 bases and J 2 bases; nucleotides not matched to a gene: 9. Germline V gives CDR1 SGHTA, CDR2 FQGNSA. This CDR3 has 16 residues. CDR3 nucleotides: TGTGCCAGCAGCCCCCGACAGGGTGGCCCCTACAATGAGCAGTTCTTC. Its translation: CASSPRQGGPYNEQFF.

For the CDR3, the DNA is TGTGCCAGCAGTATCCGACAGGGGCCGGCAATCAATGAGCAGTTCTTC. It specifies CASSIRQGPAINEQFF. The chain joins TRBV27 to TRBJ2-1; TRBD1 aligns across 8 bases. From germline, CDR1 is MNHEY and CDR2 SMNVEV (reference sequence). The CDR3 runs 16 residues. After removal of 5 bases from V and 6 bases from J, the junction contained 12 bases not matched to a gene.

In its sample, this clone was seen a few times. The V gene is TRBV2, the J gene TRBJ1-6; no clear D. Trimming pared 2 bases from V and 9 bases from J, leaving 11 bases between. There are 14 residues in the CDR3. Germline lookup yields CDR1 SNHLY and CDR2 FYNNEI. This CDR3 reads CASSELPPSSPLHF. As DNA, the CDR3 is TGTGCCAGCAGTGAACTGCCTCCCAGTTCACCCCTCCACTTT.

The CDR3 coding sequence is TGCGCCAGCAGCTTCGGGAACTACGAGCAGTACTTC. As protein: CASSFGNYEQYF. The genes are TRBV5-1 and TRBJ2-7; tentatively, D is TRBD2 (5 bases). Germline CDR1 is SGHRS and CDR2 is YFSETQ. Deletions cut 2 bases from V and 3 bases from J, with 6 bases between. The CDR3 length is 12 residues.

The chain couples TRBV2 to TRBJ2-1; 10 nucleotides align to TRBD2. Trimming removed 5 bases from V and 14 bases from J; junction bases left unmatched: 6. Looked up from germline, CDR1 is SNHLY and CDR2 is FYNNEI. The length of the CDR3 is 12 residues. This CDR3 is CASSLSGTSEFF. DNA for the CDR3: TGTGCCAGCAGTTTGTCCGGGACTAGCGAGTTCTTC.

V is TRBV18 and J is TRBJ2-2, with 7 bases fitting TRBD2. The germline V gene encodes CDR1 KGHSH and CDR2 LQKENI. This CDR3 spans 15 amino acids. Trimming at V came to 1 base and at J to 6 bases, leaving 5 bases not matched to a gene. The chain's CDR3 is CASSPRSGLAGELFF. For the CDR3, the DNA is TGTGCCAGCTCACCACGAAGCGGACTAGCCGGGGAGCTGTTTTTT. Filled out from reference TRBV18 and TRBJ2-2, the complete variable domain reads NAGVMQNPRHLVRRRGQEARLRCSPMKGHSHVYWYRQLPEEGLKFMVYLQKENIIDESGMPKERFSAEFPKEGPSILRIQQVVRGDSAAYFCASSPRSGLAGELFFGEGSRLTVL.

The chain has TRBV2 and TRBJ1-5, with TRBD1 as a possible D gene (6 bases). The CDR3 loop spans 13 amino acids. V was clipped by 9 bases and J by 5 bases, with 14 bases between them. Germline assignment: CDR1 SNHLY and CDR2 FYNNEI. CDR3 coding DNA: TGTGCCAGAGGACTGGGGGGGCATCAGCCCCAGCATTTT. It translates to CARGLGGHQPQHF. The full variable domain, with the rest looked up from reference TRBV2 and TRBJ1-5, is EPEVTQTPSHQVTQMGQEVILRCVPISNHLYFYWYRQILGQKVEFLVSFYNNEISEKSEIFDDQFSVERPDGSNFTLKIRSTKLEDSAMYFCARGLGGHQPQHFGDGTRLSIL.

The rearrangement joins TRBV27 to TRBJ1-6, with D possibly TRBD1 on 5 matching bases. This CDR3 has 15 residues. The germline V gene encodes CDR1 MNHEY and CDR2 SMNVEV (reference sequence). Trimming pared 4 bases from V and 9 bases from J, leaving 16 bases between. As DNA, the CDR3 is TGTGCCAGCAGTTGGCAGGGCTATAGTGGTTCACCCCTCCACTTT. It translates to CASSWQGYSGSPLHF.

The chain links TRBV18 to TRBJ1-6, with D hard to call. CDR1 is KGHSH, CDR2 LQKENI, per germline. Trimming removed 6 bases at V and 10 bases at J, with 10 bases between. This CDR3 contains 12 residues. In nucleotides, the CDR3 is TGTGCCAGCTCCTTAGGCGGGTCACCCCTCCACTTT. It specifies CASSLGGSPLHF.